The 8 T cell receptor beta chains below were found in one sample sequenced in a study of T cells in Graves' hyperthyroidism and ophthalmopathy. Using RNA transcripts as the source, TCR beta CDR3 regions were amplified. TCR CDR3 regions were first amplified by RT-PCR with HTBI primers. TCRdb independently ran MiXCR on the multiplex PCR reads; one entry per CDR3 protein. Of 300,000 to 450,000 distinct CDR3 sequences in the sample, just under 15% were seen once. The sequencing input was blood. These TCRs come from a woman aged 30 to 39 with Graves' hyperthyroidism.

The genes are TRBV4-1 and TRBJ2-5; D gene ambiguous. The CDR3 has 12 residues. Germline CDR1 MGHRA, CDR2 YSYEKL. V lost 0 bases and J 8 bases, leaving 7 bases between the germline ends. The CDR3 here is CASSQEGSTQYF. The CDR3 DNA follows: TGCGCCAGCAGCCAAGAAGGCTCAACCCAGTACTTC.

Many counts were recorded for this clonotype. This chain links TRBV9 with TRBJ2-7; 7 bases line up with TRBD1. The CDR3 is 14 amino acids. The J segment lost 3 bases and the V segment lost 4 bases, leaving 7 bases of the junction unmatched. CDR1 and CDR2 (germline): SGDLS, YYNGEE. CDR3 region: CASSPRWDSYEQYF. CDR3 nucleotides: TGTGCCAGCAGCCCAAGATGGGACAGCTACGAGCAGTACTTC.

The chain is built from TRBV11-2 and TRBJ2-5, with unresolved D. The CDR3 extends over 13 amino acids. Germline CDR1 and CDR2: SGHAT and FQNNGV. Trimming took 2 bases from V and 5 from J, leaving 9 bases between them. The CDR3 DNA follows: TGTGCCAGCAGCTTACAGGTTGAGGAGACCCAGTACTTC. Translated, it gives CASSLQVEETQYF.

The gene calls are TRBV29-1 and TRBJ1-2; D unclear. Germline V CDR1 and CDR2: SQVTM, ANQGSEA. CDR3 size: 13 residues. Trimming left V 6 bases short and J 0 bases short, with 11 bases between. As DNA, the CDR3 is TGCAGCGTGAGGACGGATTCTAACTATGGCTACACCTTC. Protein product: CSVRTDSNYGYTF.

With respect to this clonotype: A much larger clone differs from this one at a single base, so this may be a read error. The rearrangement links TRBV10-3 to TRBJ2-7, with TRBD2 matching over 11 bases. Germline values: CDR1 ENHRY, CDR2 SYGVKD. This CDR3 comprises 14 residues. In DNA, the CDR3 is TGTGCCATCGCCGGGACTAGCGGAGCCTACGCGCAGTACTTC. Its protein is CAIAGTSGAYAQYF.

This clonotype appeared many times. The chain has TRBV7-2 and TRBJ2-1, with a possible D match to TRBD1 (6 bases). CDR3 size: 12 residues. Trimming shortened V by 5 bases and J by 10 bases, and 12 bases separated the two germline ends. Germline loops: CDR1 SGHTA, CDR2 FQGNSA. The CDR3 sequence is CASSGGVGEQFF. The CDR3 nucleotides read TGTGCCAGCAGCGGGGGCGTTGGGGAGCAGTTCTTC.

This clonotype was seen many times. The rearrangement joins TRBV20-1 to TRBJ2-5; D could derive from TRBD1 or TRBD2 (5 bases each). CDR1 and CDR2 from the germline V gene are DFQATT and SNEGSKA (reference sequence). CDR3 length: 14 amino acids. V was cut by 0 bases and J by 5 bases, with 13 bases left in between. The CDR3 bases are TGCAGTGCTAGAGAATCGGGGCGAGGGGAGACCCAGTACTTC. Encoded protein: CSARESGRGETQYF.

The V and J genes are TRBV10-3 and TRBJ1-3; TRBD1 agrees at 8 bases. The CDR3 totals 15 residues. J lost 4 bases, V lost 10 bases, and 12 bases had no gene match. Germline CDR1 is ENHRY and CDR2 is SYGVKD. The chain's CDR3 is CASTPRPGGGNTIYF. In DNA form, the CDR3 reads TGTGCCAGTACACCCAGGCCAGGGGGCGGAAACACCATATATTTT.